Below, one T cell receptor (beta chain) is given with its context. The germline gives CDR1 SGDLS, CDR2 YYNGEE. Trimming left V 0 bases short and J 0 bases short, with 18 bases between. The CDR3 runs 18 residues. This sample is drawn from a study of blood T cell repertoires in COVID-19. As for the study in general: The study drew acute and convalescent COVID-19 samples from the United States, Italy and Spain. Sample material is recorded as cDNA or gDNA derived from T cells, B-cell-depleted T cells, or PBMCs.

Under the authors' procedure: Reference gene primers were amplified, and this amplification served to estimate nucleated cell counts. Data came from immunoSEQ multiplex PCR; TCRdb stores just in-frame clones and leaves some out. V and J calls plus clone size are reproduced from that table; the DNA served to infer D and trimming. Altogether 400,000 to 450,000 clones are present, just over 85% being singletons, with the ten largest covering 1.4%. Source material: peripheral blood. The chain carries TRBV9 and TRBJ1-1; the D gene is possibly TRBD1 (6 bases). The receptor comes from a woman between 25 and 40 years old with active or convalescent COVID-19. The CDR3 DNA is TGTGCCAGCAGCGTAGAGTTCCGGACAGACTCTATGAACACTGAAGCTTTCTTT. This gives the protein CASSVEFRTDSMNTEAFF. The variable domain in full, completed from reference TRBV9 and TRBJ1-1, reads DSGVTQTPKHLITATGQRVTLRCSPRSGDLSVYWYQQSLDQGLQFLIQYYNGEERAKGNILERFSAQQFPDLHSELNLSSLELGDSALYFCASSVEFRTDSMNTEAFFGQGTRLTVV.